This T cell receptor beta chain derives from a study of metastatic and nonmetastatic thyroid tumors. In the study overall: From malignant and benign thyroid patients, repertoires in blood and in tumor or nodule tissue were compared.

A word on this clone: Its antigen is undetermined.

The CDR3 consists of 12 residues. CDR1 is DFQATT and CDR2 is SNEGSKA in the germline V gene (reference sequence). Trimming removed 0 bases from V and 3 bases from J, with 6 bases in between. Study observations and caveats: The study reportedly found significantly higher TCR beta diversity in malignant thyroid tumors than benign nodules, in blood and tumor.

Original processing methods: To classify distant metastasis in papillary thyroid cancer, a model was built from CDR3 differences across clinicopathological groups. TCRdb re-analyzed the PCR reads using MiXCR. TCRdb's processing, not the study's, gives the V and J calls here. The sample contains under 20,000 clones, approximately 30% of which appear only once. All patients were untreated before thyroid surgery. Input material: tumor tissue. The J gene is TRBJ2-7, the V gene TRBV20-1, with D perhaps TRBD2 (6 bases). This receptor was identified in a female donor with papillary thyroid cancer or a benign thyroid nodule (not recorded which). Some clones in this sample may be carry-over from other donors' samples. The CDR3 protein is CSARDSGYEQYF. The CDR3 DNA follows: TGCAGTGCTAGAGATAGCGGCTACGAGCAGTACTTC.